Listed below are T cell receptor beta chains from one sample, sequenced in a study of blood T cell repertoires in COVID-19. The assay was immunoSEQ multiplex PCR, and TCRdb's table has in-frame clones only and misses some. The sample carries roughly 110,000 clones, roughly nine tenths recorded once. The sequenced sample was peripheral blood. The receptors come from a man aged 40-55 years with active or convalescent COVID-19. Each CDR3 is given with its conserved first and last residue. D genes are given only for firm matches. Some rows have no size entry. The others give once, few or many, or a class for an expanded clone.

d_call j_call clone_size v_call cdr3_nt cdr3_aa
- TRBJ1-5 few TRBV4-1 TGCGCCAGCAGCCAAGATGGACACAGAAGCAATCAGCCCCAGCATTTT CASSQDGHRSNQPQHF
TRBD1 TRBJ1-2 - TRBV6-6 TGTGCCAGCAGGCCGGGACAGGGAAGGGGCTACACCTTC CASRPGQGRGYTF
TRBD1 TRBJ2-2 once TRBV28 TGTGCCAGCAGTTTACCACAGGACAGGGGGGTATTCACCGGGGAGCTGTTTTTT CASSLPQDRGVFTGELFF
TRBD2 TRBJ2-7 - TRBV5-4 TGTGCCAGCAGCTTGGACCTAGCGGGGGGTGAGCAGTACTTC CASSLDLAGGEQYF
- TRBJ2-3 - TRBV4-3 TGCGCCAGCAGCCAAGAGTTTAACGCGGATACGCAGTATTTT CASSQEFNADTQYF
- TRBJ2-5 - TRBV4-3 TGCGCCAGCAGCCGAGATAGGCGGATCCAAGAGACCCAGTACTTC CASSRDRRIQETQYF
- TRBJ1-5 - TRBV3-1/TRBV3-2 TGTGCCAGCAGCCAAGCAGGGAACAATCAGCCCCAGCATTTT CASSQAGNNQPQHF
- TRBJ1-1 - TRBV16 TGTGCCAGCAGCCAATCGGCGATCCCGGGTGCTTTCTTT CASSQSAIPGAFF
TRBD1 TRBJ2-1 - TRBV27 TGTGCCAGCAGCCCGCGACAGGGAGCGATCGGTGAGCAGTTCTTC CASSPRQGAIGEQFF
- TRBJ1-2 - TRBV11-2 TGTGCCAGCAGCTTAGACGGTATAAGCTATGGCTACACCTTC CASSLDGISYGYTF
- TRBJ2-7 - TRBV21-1 TGTGCCAGCAGTTCACCGGGACAGGGCTACGAGCAGTACTTC CASSSPGQGYEQYF
- TRBJ1-3 few TRBV7-6 TGTGCCAGCAGCCGAGGTCTTACAAGCTCTGGAAACACCATATATTTT CASSRGLTSSGNTIYF
TRBD1 TRBJ1-6 - TRBV28 TGTGCCAGCAGTTTCCTAGGAACAGGGGATAATTCACCCCTCCACTTT CASSFLGTGDNSPLHF
- TRBJ1-6 - TRBV6-2/TRBV6-3 TGTGCCAGCAGTTATACCGGGACACACTCACCCCTCCACTTT CASSYTGTHSPLHF
TRBD1 TRBJ1-2 - TRBV7-9 TGTGCCAGCAGCCCAGGTAACGACAGGGGAGGCGGCTACACCTTC CASSPGNDRGGGYTF
TRBD1 TRBJ2-5 - TRBV11-2 TGTGCCAGCAGCTTTGACAGGGCCTCGGAGACCCAGTACTTC CASSFDRASETQYF
TRBD2 TRBJ2-7 - TRBV11-2 TGTGCCAGCAGCTACACTGGGACTAGCGGGTACGAGCAGTACTTC CASSYTGTSGYEQYF
TRBD1 TRBJ2-7 once TRBV6-2/TRBV6-3 TGTGCCAGCAGTTACCTATCACAGGGGAACTACGAGCAGTACTTC CASSYLSQGNYEQYF
- TRBJ1-1 - TRBV28 TGTGCCAGCAGCGTGGACAGATGGACTGAAGCTTTCTTT CASSVDRWTEAFF
- TRBJ1-1 - TRBV25-1 TGTGCCAGCAGGCAGACAGGTACGAACACTGAAGCTTTCTTT CASRQTGTNTEAFF
- TRBJ2-7 once TRBV19 TGTGCCAGTAGTAGGGGGCCCTCCTACGAGCAGTACTTC CASSRGPSYEQYF